This T cell receptor beta chain was found in a study of OX40 agonist ivuxolimab in advanced cancers. Data came from immunoSEQ multiplex PCR; TCRdb stores just in-frame clones and leaves some out. The data contain more than 60,000 clones, 85% of them seen just once; the ten biggest clones take up 4%. CDR1 is SGHAT, CDR2 FQNNGV, per germline. This CDR3 contains 14 residues. V dropped 5 bases and J dropped 2 bases, with 12 bases sitting between them. Sequencing was performed on CD4+ or CD8+ T cells sorted from blood, taken in a trial of the OX40 agonist ivuxolimab. This sequence joins TRBV11-2 and TRBJ2-5; perhaps D is TRBD1 or TRBD2 (5 bases each). This clonotype originated in an adult with an advanced solid tumor such as melanoma, head and neck, liver or kidney cancer. The CDR3 loop is CASSLGTVQETQYF. In DNA form, the CDR3 reads TGTGCCAGCAGCCTAGGGACGGTGCAAGAGACCCAGTACTTC.